This T cell receptor beta chain emerged from a study of cytomegalovirus exposure and HLA in healthy donors. The CDR3 has 16 residues. The germline V gene encodes CDR1 KGHSH and CDR2 LQKENI. Between the trimmed V and J ends, which lost 0 bases and 7 bases, there was a span of 19 bases. This clone appeared a single time. Primers for the PCR totalled 60 Vbeta and 13 Jbeta. Per the authors' pipeline: The authors later counted roughly 87 million unique TCR beta chains, roughly 11 million of them shared. Data came from immunoSEQ multiplex PCR; TCRdb stores just in-frame clones and leaves some out. V and J calls and clone size are those listed in that table; D and trimming were worked out from the DNA. The sample contains about 180,000 clones, about 80% of which appear only once.

V and J are TRBV18 and TRBJ2-7; D is perhaps TRBD2 (6 bases). The sequence came from a man aged 30 to 45 in good health and CMV-seronegative. Sequenced: PBMCs. The CDR3 sequence is CASSPPPRDWPREQYF. In DNA form, the CDR3 reads TGTGCCAGCTCACCACCTCCCAGGGACTGGCCCCGGGAGCAGTACTTC.